This TCR beta chain comes out of a study of technical replicates of blood from several donors. Sequencing was performed with immunoSEQ multiplex PCR; in TCRdb, only in-frame clones are kept and a portion is missing. The data show 56,000 or so clones, about 96% seen once. V dropped 5 bases and J dropped 6 bases, with 19 bases sitting between them. Germline values: CDR1 SGHNT, CDR2 YENEEA. There are 16 residues in the CDR3. This TCR came from a human donor in good health. Some clones in this sample may be carry-over from other donors' samples. Sample: PBMCs. V and J are TRBV11-3 and TRBJ2-2, with D perhaps TRBD1 (6 bases). The DNA for the CDR3 is TGTGCCAGCAGCCACCCACGGCCACAGGGAGCCGGGGAGCTGTTTTTT. It yields the protein CASSHPRPQGAGELFF.